Listed below are T cell receptor beta chains from one sample, sequenced in a study of HIV-infected patients and healthy controls. TCRdb recomputed calls from the 5' RACE reads with MiXCR, one row per CDR3 protein. This table has about 7,800 distinct CDR3 sequences, approximately 6.1% appearing once. The source material was blood, sampled before antiretroviral therapy. These receptors all stem from an adult with HIV infection. Each CDR3 is given with its conserved first and last residue. Fields, in order: clone size, J gene, D gene, V gene, CDR3 DNA, CDR3 protein. A D gene is named only where the DNA matches it firmly. Size tells how often a clone was seen (once, few, many) or the class of an expanded clone, and some rows leave it out.

many	TRBJ1-6	.	TRBV28	TGTGCCAGCTTTGCAGGATCAAATAATTCACCCCTCCACTTT	CASFAGSNNSPLHF
medium-sized	TRBJ2-1	TRBD2	TRBV5-1	TGCGCCAGCAGCCCTTTAGCGGGGAGATACAATGAGCAGTTCTTC	CASSPLAGRYNEQFF
medium-sized	TRBJ2-7	.	TRBV19	TGTGCCAGTAGTATAGCCCCTGACAGCTCCTACGAGCAGTACTTC	CASSIAPDSSYEQYF
.	TRBJ2-3	TRBD2	TRBV4-3	TGCGCCAGCCAAGAGTCCAGCGGGGGCCATACGCAGTATTTT	CASQESSGGHTQYF
medium-sized	TRBJ1-1	.	TRBV4-1	TGCGCCAGCAGCCGCACCGGGGCCATGAACACTGAAGCTTTCTTT	CASSRTGAMNTEAFF
medium-sized	TRBJ2-3	TRBD2	TRBV24-1	TGTGCCACCAGTGACTCGGGACTAGCGGGGGGAACTAGCACAGATACGCAGTATTTT	CATSDSGLAGGTSTDTQYF
medium-sized	TRBJ1-2	TRBD1	TRBV6-1	TGTGCCAGCAGTGAGGACAGGGCATTATTGAACTATGGCTACACCTTC	CASSEDRALLNYGYTF
many	TRBJ1-2	.	TRBV20-1	TGCAGTGCTCAACTGGCGGGCTATGGCTACACCTTC	CSAQLAGYGYTF
.	TRBJ1-3	TRBD1	TRBV18	TGTGCCAGCTCACCAAGGGACAGCTCTGGAAACACCATATATTTT	CASSPRDSSGNTIYF
many	TRBJ2-3	.	TRBV6-4	TGTGCCAGCAGTGAATGGACAGCAGATACGCAGTATTTT	CASSEWTADTQYF
.	TRBJ1-4	.	TRBV10-2	TGCGCCAGCAGTGACAGGGATGGTGAAAAACTGTTTTTT	CASSDRDGEKLFF
medium-sized	TRBJ2-2	TRBD2	TRBV9	TGTGCCAGCAGCCCGGGGGGTCGAGGCACCGGGGAGCTGTTTTTT	CASSPGGRGTGELFF
many	TRBJ1-1	TRBD1	TRBV24-1	TGTGCCACCAGTGATTTTTTCCGGGACAGTACGTTCTTCTTT	CATSDFFRDSTFFF
.	TRBJ1-1	.	TRBV28	TGTGCCAGCAGTTTAATTGGGGGAAACACTGAAGCTTTCTTT	CASSLIGGNTEAFF
many	TRBJ1-5	TRBD1	TRBV2	TGTGCCAGCAGGGGACAGGCCAATCAGCCCCAGCATTTT	CASRGQANQPQHF
medium-sized	TRBJ2-1	.	TRBV5-1	TGCGCCAGCAGCTTGTCCGGGATAACCTACAATGAGCAGTTCTTC	CASSLSGITYNEQFF
few	TRBJ1-5	.	TRBV19	TGTGCCAGTAGTATACAGAAAGGGGCTCCCCCCAGCAATCAGCCCCAGCATTTT	CASSIQKGAPPSNQPQHF
.	TRBJ1-1	.	TRBV13	TGTGCCAGCAGCTGGGGGGTGAACACTGAAGCTTTCTTT	CASSWGVNTEAFF
medium-sized	TRBJ2-2	TRBD1	TRBV6-2/TRBV6-3	TGTGCCAGCAGTTACCCCTTTCGGACAGGGGTGGGCACCGAGGAGCTGTTTTTT	CASSYPFRTGVGTEELFF
medium-sized	TRBJ2-1	.	TRBV7-9	TGTGCCAGCAGTTCGGGCAGTCACCCCTACAATGAGCAGTTCTTC	CASSSGSHPYNEQFF
many	TRBJ2-2	TRBD2	TRBV4-1	TGCGCCAGCAGCCTGACGGGGGAGGGCGACACCGGGGAGCTGTTTTTT	CASSLTGEGDTGELFF
many	TRBJ2-3	.	TRBV13	TGTGCCAGCAGCTTGGGTTTGGTGGGGAGCACAGATACGCAGTATTTT	CASSLGLVGSTDTQYF
medium-sized	TRBJ1-1	.	TRBV7-6	TGTGCCAGCAGCTTAGGTTTAGAGAACACTGAAGCTTTCTTT	CASSLGLENTEAFF
medium-sized	TRBJ2-3	TRBD2	TRBV20-1	TGCAGTGCTAGGGAGACTAGCGGGGGCAGCACAGATACGCAGTATTTT	CSARETSGGSTDTQYF
many	TRBJ2-2	.	TRBV5-6	TGTGCCAGCAGCTTGTATCTGAACACCGGGGAGCTGTTTTTT	CASSLYLNTGELFF
many	TRBJ2-1	TRBD2	TRBV20-1	TGCAGTGCTGCTGTCTTAGCGGGTCACTCCTACAATGAGCAGTTCTTC	CSAAVLAGHSYNEQFF
many	TRBJ1-1	.	TRBV2	TGTGCCAGCAGTATCAGTACCCTGAACACTGAAGCTTTCTTT	CASSISTLNTEAFF
large	TRBJ2-1	TRBD1	TRBV27	TGTGCCAGCAGTTCGACAGGGTCGCCTTACAATGAGCAGTTCTTC	CASSSTGSPYNEQFF